Listed below are T cell receptor beta chains from one sample, sequenced in a study of blood T cell repertoires in COVID-19. Here immunoSEQ multiplex PCR was the method, and the copy in TCRdb shows in-frame clones only, minus some. The repertoire holds 150,000 to 200,000 clones, roughly 82% seen once, with about 7.7% in the top ten. Sequenced input: peripheral blood. These receptors originate from a middle-aged woman with COVID-19, enrolled during active disease. Both conserved end residues are part of each CDR3. Expanded clones are given a class, and other clones once, few, many or no size at all.

V gene	J gene	clone size	CDR3 protein
TRBV28	TRBJ1-6	NA	CASQGAKYSPLHF
TRBV29-1	TRBJ2-3	NA	CSVAGTSGRGTDTQYF
TRBV3-1/TRBV3-2	TRBJ1-2	NA	CASSHFGQNYGYTF
TRBV29-1	TRBJ2-7	NA	CSVGDSSYEQYF
TRBV30	TRBJ2-1	NA	CAWGGLAAYNEQFF
TRBV2	TRBJ2-5	many	CASSLKRYQETQYF
TRBV6-5	TRBJ2-5	NA	CASSYSLSSGQETQYF
TRBV5-4	TRBJ2-7	NA	CASSLFSEAFKYEQYF
TRBV11-2	TRBJ1-2	many	CASSLVSANYGYTF
TRBV7-3	TRBJ1-3	once	CASSPEGSSGNTIYF
TRBV6-1	TRBJ1-3	NA	CASSDGPGERNTIYF
TRBV2	TRBJ1-1	NA	CASSVTGGTEAFF
TRBV12-3/TRBV12-4	TRBJ1-4	NA	CASRRERSEKLFF
TRBV4-2	TRBJ2-1	NA	CASSPAPEDSRKFF
TRBV28	TRBJ2-1	NA	CASSLRGVRDIEQFF
TRBV20-1	TRBJ1-2	NA	CSASVVQGNGYTF
TRBV3-1/TRBV3-2	TRBJ2-7	few	CASRSGTGVGEQYF
TRBV7-2	TRBJ1-3	NA	CASSTYGNTIYF
TRBV18	TRBJ2-5	NA	CASSPGGGETQYF
TRBV7-9	TRBJ1-3	NA	CASSLLRNTIYF
TRBV6-5	TRBJ1-4	NA	CASAAGTFGEKLFF
TRBV27	TRBJ2-6	NA	CASAMSGAVGANVLTF
TRBV28	TRBJ2-7	NA	CASSLGGSYEQYF
TRBV7-2	TRBJ2-1	NA	CASSLVQQSEQFF
TRBV2	TRBJ2-1	NA	CASSVLTSGYNEQFF
TRBV6-5	TRBJ2-4	NA	CASSYSSGRSKNIQYF